Given below is one T cell receptor beta chain in context. What it binds is not known. The data were taken from a study of OX40 agonist ivuxolimab in advanced cancers. Study findings and constraints: At 0.1 to 3.0 mg/kg, clonal expansion of CD4+ and CD8+ blood T cells had occurred by week 6.

Samples of blood were obtained at baseline, on cycle 4 day 1, and on cycle 7 day 1. Clones were read by immunoSEQ multiplex PCR, and TCRdb kept only the in-frame ones, dropping some. The repertoire holds about 40,000 clones, with approximately 82% as singletons. The germline gives CDR1 MNHNS, CDR2 SASEGT. With V trimmed by 6 bases and J by 4 bases, 3 bases remained unmatched. The CDR3 consists of 13 residues. V gene TRBV6-1 combines with J gene TRBJ1-2; 9 bases are a match to TRBD1. The sequencing used CD4+ or CD8+ T cells sorted from blood, collected in a trial of the OX40 agonist ivuxolimab. The receptor was derived from an adult with an advanced solid tumor such as melanoma, head and neck, liver or kidney cancer. CDR3 nucleotide sequence: TGTGCCAGCAGGGACAGGGGAGGCTATGGCTACACCTTC. Its protein is CASRDRGGYGYTF.